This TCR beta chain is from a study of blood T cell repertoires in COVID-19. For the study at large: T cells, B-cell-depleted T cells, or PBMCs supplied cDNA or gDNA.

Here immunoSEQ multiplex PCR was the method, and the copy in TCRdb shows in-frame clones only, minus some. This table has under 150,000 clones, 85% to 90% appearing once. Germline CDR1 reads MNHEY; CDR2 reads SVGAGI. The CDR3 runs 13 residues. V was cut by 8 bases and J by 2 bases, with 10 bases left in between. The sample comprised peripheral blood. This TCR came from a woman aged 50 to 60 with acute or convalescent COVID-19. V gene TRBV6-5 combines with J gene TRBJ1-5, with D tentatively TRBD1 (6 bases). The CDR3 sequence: CASRRQGNQPQHF. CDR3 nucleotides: TGTGCCAGCCGACGACAGGGCAATCAGCCCCAGCATTTT.